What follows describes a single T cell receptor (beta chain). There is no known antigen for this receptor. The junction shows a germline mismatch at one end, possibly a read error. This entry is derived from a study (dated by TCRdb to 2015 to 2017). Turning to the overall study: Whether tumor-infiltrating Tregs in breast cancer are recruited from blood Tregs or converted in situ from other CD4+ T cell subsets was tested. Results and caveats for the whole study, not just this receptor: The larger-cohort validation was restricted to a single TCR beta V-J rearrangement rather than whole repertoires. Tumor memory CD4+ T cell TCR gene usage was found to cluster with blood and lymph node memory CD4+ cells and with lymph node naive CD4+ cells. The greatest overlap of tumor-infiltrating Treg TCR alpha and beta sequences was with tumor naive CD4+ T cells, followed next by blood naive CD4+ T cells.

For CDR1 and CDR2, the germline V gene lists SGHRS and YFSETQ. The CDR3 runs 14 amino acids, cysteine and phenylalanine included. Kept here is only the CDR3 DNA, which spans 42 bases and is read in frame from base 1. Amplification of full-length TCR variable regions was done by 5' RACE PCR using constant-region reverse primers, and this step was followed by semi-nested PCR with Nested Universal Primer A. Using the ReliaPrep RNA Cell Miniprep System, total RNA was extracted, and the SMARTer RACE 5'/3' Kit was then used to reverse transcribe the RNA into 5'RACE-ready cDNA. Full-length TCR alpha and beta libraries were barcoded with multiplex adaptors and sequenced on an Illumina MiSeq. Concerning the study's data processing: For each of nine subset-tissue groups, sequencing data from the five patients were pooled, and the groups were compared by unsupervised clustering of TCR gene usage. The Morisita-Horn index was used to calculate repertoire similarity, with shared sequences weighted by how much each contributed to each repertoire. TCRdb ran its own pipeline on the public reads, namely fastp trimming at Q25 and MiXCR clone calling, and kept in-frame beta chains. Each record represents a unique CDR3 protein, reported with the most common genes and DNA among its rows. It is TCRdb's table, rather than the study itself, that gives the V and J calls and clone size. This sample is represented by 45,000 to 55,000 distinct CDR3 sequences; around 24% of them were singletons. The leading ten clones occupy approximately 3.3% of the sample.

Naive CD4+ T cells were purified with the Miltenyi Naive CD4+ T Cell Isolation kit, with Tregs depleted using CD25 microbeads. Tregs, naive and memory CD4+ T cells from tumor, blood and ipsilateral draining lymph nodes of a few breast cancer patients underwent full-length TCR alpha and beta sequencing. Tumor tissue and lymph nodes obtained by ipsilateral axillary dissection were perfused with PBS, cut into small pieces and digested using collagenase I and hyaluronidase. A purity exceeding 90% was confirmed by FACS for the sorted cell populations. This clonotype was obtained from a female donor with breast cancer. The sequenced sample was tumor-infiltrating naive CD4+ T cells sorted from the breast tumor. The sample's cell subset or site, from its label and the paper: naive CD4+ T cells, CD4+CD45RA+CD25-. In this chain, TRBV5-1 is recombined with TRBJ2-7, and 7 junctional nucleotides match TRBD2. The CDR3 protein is CASSSRGGTYERYF. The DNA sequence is TGCGCCAGCAGCTCCCGGGGAGGGACCTACGAGCGGTACTTC. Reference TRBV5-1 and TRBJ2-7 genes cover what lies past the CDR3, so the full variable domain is KAGVTQTPRYLIKTRGQQVTLSCSPISGHRSVSWYQQTPGQGLQFLFEYFSETQRNKGNFPGRFSGRQFSNSRSEMNVSTLELGDSALYLCASSSRGGTYERYFGPGTRLTVT.